These T cell receptor beta chains were read from a single sample in a study of T cell responses to AZD1222 COVID-19 vaccine. Profiled with immunoSEQ multiplex PCR; TCRdb holds only in-frame clones, not every one. The table has 80,000 or so clones, 85% to 95% seen once. The sample here was peripheral blood, taken on day 0 of AZD1222 vaccination. The receptors originated from an adult in good health. Both conserved end residues are part of each CDR3. A D gene is named only where the DNA matches it firmly. Size is omitted from some rows. Given values are once, few, many or a class for expanded clones.

j_call d_call clone_size cdr3_length v_call cdr3_nt cdr3_aa
TRBJ1-5 - - 15 TRBV5-1 TGCGCCAGCAGCTTGGAGCCGAGTAGCAATCAGCCCCAGCATTTT CASSLEPSSNQPQHF
TRBJ2-4 TRBD2 once 13 TRBV3-1/TRBV3-2 TGTGCCAGCAGCCCGATTTGGGGGGGTTTTAGGTACTTC CASSPIWGGFRYF
TRBJ1-2 TRBD1 - 15 TRBV7-9 TGTGCCAGCAGCATGGCGCCAGGGGGCGCGCGGGGCTACACCTTC CASSMAPGGARGYTF
TRBJ2-5 - - 15 TRBV4-2 TGTGCCAGCAGCCAAGATCTAGGGGGACAAGAGACCCAGTACTTC CASSQDLGGQETQYF
TRBJ1-3 - once 17 TRBV9 TGTGCCAGCAGCCCTTTCGTTGGGGTTCGGTCTGGAAACACCATATATTTT CASSPFVGVRSGNTIYF
TRBJ2-1 - - 17 TRBV7-6 TGTGCCAGCAGCCGCGCGTTCGGGGGAAGCTCCTACAATGAGCAGTTCTTC CASSRAFGGSSYNEQFF
TRBJ1-2 - - 17 TRBV14 TGTGCCAGCAGCCAAGACCCCTGGGCTCGCGGTGGCTATGGCTACACCTTC CASSQDPWARGGYGYTF
TRBJ1-2 - - 15 TRBV7-2 TGTGCCAGCAGCTTGGAGGGACGGATCAACTATGGCTACACCTTC CASSLEGRINYGYTF
TRBJ1-1 - - 12 TRBV6-5 TGTGCCACTAATTCAGTTAACACTGAAGCTTTCTTT CATNSVNTEAFF
TRBJ1-5 TRBD1 - 14 TRBV30 TGTGCCTGGAGTTACAGGGGGGTGGGGCAGCCCCAGCATTTT CAWSYRGVGQPQHF
TRBJ1-2 - - 13 TRBV28 TGTGCCAGCAGAGGACAGTCTAACTATGGCTACACCTTC CASRGQSNYGYTF
TRBJ2-3 TRBD1 - 15 TRBV5-4 TGTGCCAGCAGCCTACAGGGGGCCCCACGAGATACGCAGTATTTT CASSLQGAPRDTQYF
TRBJ2-7 TRBD2 - 15 TRBV5-6 TGTGCCAGCATCCCCACCGGGGGGGATTGGCACGAGCAGTACTTC CASIPTGGDWHEQYF
TRBJ2-4 TRBD1 - 18 TRBV12-5 TGTGCTAGTGGTTTGGACCATTACAGGGGTGACGACAAAAACATTCAGTACTTC CASGLDHYRGDDKNIQYF
TRBJ1-6 - - 15 TRBV6-4 TGTGCCAGCAGTGACGGTCTGGCCTATAATTCACCCCTCCACTTT CASSDGLAYNSPLHF
TRBJ2-7 - - 13 TRBV5-6 TGTGCCAGCAGCTTGGGCGCCTCCTACGAGCAGTACTTC CASSLGASYEQYF